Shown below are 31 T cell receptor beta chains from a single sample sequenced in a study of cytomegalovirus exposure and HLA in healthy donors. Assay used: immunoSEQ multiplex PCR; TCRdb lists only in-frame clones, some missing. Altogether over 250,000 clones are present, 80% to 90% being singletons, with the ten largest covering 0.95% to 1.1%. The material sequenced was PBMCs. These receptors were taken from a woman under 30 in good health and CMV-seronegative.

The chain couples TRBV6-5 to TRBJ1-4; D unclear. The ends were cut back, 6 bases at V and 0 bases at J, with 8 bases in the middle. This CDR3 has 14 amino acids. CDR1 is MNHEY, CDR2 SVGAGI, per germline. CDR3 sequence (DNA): TGTGCCAGCAGCATCTATGCAACTAATGAAAAACTGTTTTTT. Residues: CASSIYATNEKLFF.

CDR3 loop: CASSPQISYQETQYF. CDR3 bases: TGTGCCAGCAGCCCGCAGATATCGTACCAAGAGACCCAGTACTTC. The V and J genes are TRBV7-2 and TRBJ2-5; D uncertain. Germline lookup yields CDR1 SGHTA and CDR2 FQGNSA. Trimming left V 5 bases short and J 0 bases short, with 13 bases between. The CDR3 is made up of 15 amino acids.

CDR3 sequence: CASSVGTSGAYEQYF. DNA for the CDR3: TGTGCCAGCAGTGTAGGGACTAGCGGAGCCTACGAGCAGTACTTC. The chain couples TRBV6-4 to TRBJ2-7; 11 bases agree with TRBD2. The CDR3 runs 15 residues. After removal of 4 bases from V and 2 bases from J, the junction contained 4 bases not matched to a gene. CDR1 is MRHNA, CDR2 SNTAGT, per germline.

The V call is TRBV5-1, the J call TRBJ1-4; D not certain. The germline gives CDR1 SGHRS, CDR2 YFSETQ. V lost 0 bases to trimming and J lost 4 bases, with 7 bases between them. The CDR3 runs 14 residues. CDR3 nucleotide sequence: TGCGCCAGCAGCTTGGGCGATAGTAATGAAAAACTGTTTTTT. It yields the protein CASSLGDSNEKLFF.

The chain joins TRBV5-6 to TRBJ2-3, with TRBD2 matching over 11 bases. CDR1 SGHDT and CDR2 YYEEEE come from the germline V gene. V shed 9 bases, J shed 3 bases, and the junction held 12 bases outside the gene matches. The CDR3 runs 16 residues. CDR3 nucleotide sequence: TGTGCCACTGCGAAAGATAGCGGGAGGGGTACAGATACGCAGTATTTT. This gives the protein CATAKDSGRGTDTQYF.

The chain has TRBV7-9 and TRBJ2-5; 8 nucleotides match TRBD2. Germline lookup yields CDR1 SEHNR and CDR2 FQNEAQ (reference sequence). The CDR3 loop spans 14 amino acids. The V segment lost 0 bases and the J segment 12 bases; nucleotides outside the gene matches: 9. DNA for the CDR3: TGTGCCAGCAGCTTAGCTAGCGGGAACATTGTTGAGTACTTC. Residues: CASSLASGNIVEYF.

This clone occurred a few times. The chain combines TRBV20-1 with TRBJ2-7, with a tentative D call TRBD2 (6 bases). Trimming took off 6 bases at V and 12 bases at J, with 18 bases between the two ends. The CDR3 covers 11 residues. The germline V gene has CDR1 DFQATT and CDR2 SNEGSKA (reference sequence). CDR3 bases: TGCAGTGCCCCGGCGGGGCAGCGACCGTACTTC. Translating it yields CSAPAGQRPYF.

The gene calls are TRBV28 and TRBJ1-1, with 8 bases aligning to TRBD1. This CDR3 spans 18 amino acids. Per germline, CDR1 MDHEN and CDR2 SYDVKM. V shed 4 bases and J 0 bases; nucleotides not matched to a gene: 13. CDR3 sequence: CASSSPRQGLLMNTEAFF. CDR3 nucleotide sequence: TGTGCCAGCAGTTCTCCTCGACAGGGGCTACTCATGAACACTGAAGCTTTCTTT. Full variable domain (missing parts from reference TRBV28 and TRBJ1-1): DVKVTQSSRYLVKRTGEKVFLECVQDMDHENMFWYRQDPGLGLRLIYFSYDVKMKEKGDIPEGYSVSREKKERFSLILESASTNQTSMYLCASSSPRQGLLMNTEAFFGQGTRLTVV.

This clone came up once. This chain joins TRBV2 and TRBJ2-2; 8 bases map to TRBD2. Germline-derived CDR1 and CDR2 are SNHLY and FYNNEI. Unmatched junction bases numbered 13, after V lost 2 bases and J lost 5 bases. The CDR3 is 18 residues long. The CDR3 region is CASSEQWRGAPYTGELFF. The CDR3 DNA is TGTGCCAGCAGTGAACAATGGCGGGGGGCACCTTATACCGGGGAGCTGTTTTTT. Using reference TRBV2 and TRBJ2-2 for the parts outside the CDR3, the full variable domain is EPEVTQTPSHQVTQMGQEVILRCVPISNHLYFYWYRQILGQKVEFLVSFYNNEISEKSEIFDDQFSVERPDGSNFTLKIRSTKLEDSAMYFCASSEQWRGAPYTGELFFGEGSRLTVL.

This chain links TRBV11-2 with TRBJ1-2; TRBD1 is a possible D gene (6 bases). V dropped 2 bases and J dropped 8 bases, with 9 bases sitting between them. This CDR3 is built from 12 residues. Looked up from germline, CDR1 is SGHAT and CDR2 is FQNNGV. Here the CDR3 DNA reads TGTGCCAGCAGCTTAAGTCAGGGGGGCTACACCTTC. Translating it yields CASSLSQGGYTF.

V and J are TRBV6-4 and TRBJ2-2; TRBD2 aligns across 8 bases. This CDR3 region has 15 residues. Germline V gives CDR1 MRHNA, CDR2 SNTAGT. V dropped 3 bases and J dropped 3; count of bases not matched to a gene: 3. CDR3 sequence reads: CASSDSGTDTGELFF. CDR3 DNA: TGTGCCAGCAGTGATAGCGGGACCGACACCGGGGAGCTGTTTTTT.

The CDR3 here is CASRSGTDKETQYF. The CDR3 DNA follows: TGTGCCAGCAGGAGCGGGACGGACAAAGAGACCCAGTACTTC. The chain employs TRBV6-1 and TRBJ2-5; 7 positions match TRBD2. Looked up from germline, CDR1 is MNHNS and CDR2 is SASEGT. The CDR3 is 14 amino acids. V lost 6 bases, J lost 3 bases, and 7 bases stayed unmatched.

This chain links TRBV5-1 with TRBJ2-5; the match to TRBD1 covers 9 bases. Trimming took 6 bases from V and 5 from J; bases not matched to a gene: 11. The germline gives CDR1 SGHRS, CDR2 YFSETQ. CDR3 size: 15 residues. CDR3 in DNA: TGCGCCAGCACCGAAGCAACAGGGGGCGGGGAGACCCAGTACTTC. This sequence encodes CASTEATGGGETQYF.

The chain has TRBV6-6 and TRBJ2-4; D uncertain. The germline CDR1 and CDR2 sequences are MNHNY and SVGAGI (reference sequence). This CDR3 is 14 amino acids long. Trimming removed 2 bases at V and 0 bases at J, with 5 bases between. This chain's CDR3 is CASSYGEAKNIQYF. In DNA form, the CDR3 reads TGTGCCAGCAGTTACGGAGAAGCCAAAAACATTCAGTACTTC.

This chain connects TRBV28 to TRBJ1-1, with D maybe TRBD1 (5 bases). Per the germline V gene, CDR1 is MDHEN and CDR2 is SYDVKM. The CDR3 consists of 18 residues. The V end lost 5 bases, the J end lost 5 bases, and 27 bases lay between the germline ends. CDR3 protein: CASSLGGVYGRRGTEAFF. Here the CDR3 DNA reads TGTGCCAGCAGTCTTGGAGGGGTTTATGGACGGCGGGGGACTGAAGCTTTCTTT.

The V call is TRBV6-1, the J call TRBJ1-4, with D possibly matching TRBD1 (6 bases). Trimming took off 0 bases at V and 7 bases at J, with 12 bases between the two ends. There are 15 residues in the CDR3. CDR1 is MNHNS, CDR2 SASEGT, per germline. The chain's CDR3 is CASSEAQGIGEKLFF. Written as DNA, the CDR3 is TGTGCCAGCAGTGAAGCCCAGGGGATAGGTGAAAAACTGTTTTTT.

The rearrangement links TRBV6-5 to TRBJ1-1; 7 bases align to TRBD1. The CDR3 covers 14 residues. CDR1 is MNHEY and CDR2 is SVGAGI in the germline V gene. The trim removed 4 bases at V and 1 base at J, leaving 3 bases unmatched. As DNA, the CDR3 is TGTGCCAGCAGTTGGAGGGGGCGGAACACTGAAGCTTTCTTT. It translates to CASSWRGRNTEAFF.

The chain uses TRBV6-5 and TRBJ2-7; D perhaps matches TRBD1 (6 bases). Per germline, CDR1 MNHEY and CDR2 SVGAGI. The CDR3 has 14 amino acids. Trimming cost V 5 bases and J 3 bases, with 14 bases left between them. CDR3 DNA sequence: TGTGCCAGCAGTCCGTCTGACAGGAACTACGAGCAGTACTTC. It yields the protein CASSPSDRNYEQYF.

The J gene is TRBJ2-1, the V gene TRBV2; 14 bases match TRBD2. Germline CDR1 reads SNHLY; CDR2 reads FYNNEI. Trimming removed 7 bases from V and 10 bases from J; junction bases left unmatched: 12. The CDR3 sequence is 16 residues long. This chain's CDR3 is CASTGLAGGPLREQFF. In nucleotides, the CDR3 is TGTGCCAGCACTGGACTAGCGGGGGGCCCCCTCAGGGAGCAGTTCTTC.

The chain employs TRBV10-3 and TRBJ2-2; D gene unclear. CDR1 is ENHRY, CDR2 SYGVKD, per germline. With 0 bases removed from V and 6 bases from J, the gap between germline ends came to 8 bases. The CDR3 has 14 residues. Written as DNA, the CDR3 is TGTGCCATCAGTGAGTCCCCCGGGTCCGGGGAGCTGTTTTTT. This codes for CAISESPGSGELFF.

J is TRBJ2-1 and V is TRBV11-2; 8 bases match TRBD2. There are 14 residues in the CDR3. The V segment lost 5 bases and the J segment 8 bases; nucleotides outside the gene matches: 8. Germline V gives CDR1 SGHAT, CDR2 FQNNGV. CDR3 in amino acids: CASSIKREFYEQFF. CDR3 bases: TGTGCCAGCAGCATTAAGCGGGAGTTCTATGAGCAGTTCTTC.

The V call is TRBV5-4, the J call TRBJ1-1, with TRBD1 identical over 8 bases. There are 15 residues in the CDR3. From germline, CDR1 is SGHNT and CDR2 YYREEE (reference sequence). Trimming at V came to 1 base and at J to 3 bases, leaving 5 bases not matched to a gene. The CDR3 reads CASSLQGAGYTEAFF. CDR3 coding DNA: TGTGCCAGCAGCTTGCAGGGGGCGGGGTACACTGAAGCTTTCTTT. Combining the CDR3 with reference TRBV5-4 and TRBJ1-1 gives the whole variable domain ETGVTQSPTHLIKTRGQQVTLRCSSQSGHNTVSWYQQALGQGPQFIFQYYREEENGRGNFPPRFSGLQFPNYSSELNVNALELDDSALYLCASSLQGAGYTEAFFGQGTRLTVV.

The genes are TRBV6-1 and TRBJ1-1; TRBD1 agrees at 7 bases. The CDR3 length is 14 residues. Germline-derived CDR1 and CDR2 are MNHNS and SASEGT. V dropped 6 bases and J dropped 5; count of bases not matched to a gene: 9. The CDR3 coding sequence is TGTGCCAGCAGAGGAGACAGGGTAGAGACTGAAGCTTTCTTT. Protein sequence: CASRGDRVETEAFF.

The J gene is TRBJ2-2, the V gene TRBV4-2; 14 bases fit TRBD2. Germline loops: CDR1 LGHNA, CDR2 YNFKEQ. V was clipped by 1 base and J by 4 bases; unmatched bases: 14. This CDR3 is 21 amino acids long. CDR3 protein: CASSQATRLAGGRLSTGELFF. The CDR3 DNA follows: TGTGCCAGCAGCCAAGCAACCCGACTAGCGGGAGGGCGTCTGAGCACCGGGGAGCTGTTTTTT.

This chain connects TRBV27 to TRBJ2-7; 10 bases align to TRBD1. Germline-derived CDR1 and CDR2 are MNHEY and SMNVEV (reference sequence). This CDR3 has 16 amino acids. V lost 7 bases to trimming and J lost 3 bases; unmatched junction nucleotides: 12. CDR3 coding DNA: TGTGCCAGCACTCAAAGTGGTAGGGACAGGGGCTACGAGCAGTACTTC. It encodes CASTQSGRDRGYEQYF.

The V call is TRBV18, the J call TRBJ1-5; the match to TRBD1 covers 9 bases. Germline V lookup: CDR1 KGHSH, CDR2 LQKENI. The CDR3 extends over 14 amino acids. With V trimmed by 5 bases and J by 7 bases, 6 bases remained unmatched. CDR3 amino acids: CASSSTGGQQPQHF. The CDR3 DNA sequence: TGTGCCAGCTCATCGACAGGGGGACAACAGCCCCAGCATTTT.

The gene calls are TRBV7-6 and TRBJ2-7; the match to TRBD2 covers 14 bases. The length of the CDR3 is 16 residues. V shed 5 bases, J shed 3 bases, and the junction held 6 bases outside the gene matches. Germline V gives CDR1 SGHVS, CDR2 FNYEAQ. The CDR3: CASSPGLAGASYEQYF. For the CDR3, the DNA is TGTGCCAGCAGCCCGGGACTAGCGGGAGCGAGCTACGAGCAGTACTTC.

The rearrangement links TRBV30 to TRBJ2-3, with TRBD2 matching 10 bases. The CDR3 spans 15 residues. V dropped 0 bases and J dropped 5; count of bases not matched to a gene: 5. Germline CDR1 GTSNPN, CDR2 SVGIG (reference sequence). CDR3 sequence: CAWSVAGGLKDTQYF. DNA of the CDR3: TGTGCCTGGAGTGTAGCGGGGGGGCTGAAAGATACGCAGTATTTT.

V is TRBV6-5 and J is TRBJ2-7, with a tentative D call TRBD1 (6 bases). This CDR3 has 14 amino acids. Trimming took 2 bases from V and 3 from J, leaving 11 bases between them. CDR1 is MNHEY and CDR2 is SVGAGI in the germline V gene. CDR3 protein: CASSYERGSYEQYF. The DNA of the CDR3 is TGTGCCAGCAGTTACGAAAGGGGGAGCTACGAGCAGTACTTC.

The CDR3 region is CASSYSGQGTDTQYF. The CDR3 nucleotides read TGTGCCAGCAGTTACTCGGGGCAGGGGACAGATACGCAGTATTTT. V gene TRBV6-5 combines with J gene TRBJ2-3, with a possible D match to TRBD1 (6 bases). Germline loops: CDR1 MNHEY, CDR2 SVGAGI. Trimming took off 0 bases at V and 3 bases at J, with 10 bases between the two ends. The CDR3 runs to 15 residues.

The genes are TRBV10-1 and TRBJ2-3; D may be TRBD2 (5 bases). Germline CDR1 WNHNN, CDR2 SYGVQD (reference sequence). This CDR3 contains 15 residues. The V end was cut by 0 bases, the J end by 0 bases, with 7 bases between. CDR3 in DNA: TGCGCCAGCAGTGAGTCGGAGCGGAGCACAGATACGCAGTATTTT. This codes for CASSESERSTDTQYF.